Presented here are 25 T cell receptor beta chains from one specimen sequenced in a study of OX40 agonist ivuxolimab in advanced cancers. TCRdb's table, derived via immunoSEQ multiplex PCR, lists solely in-frame clones and lacks some. The sample includes 30,000 or so clones, 82% of them seen just once. This specimen was CD4+ or CD8+ T cells sorted from blood, taken in a trial of the OX40 agonist ivuxolimab. The receptors here all came from an adult with an advanced solid tumor such as melanoma, head and neck, liver or kidney cancer.

The chain carries TRBV28 and TRBJ2-3, with 8 positions matching TRBD2. This CDR3 is built from 17 residues. Germline CDR1 is MDHEN and CDR2 is SYDVKM. With 3 bases clipped from V and 4 bases from J, the junction kept 12 bases outside the gene matches. As DNA, the CDR3 is TGTGCCAGCAGTTTTATTGAGTGGTCTAGCGGGCCAGATACGCAGTATTTT. Translation: CASSFIEWSSGPDTQYF. The full variable domain, rest sourced from reference TRBV28 and TRBJ2-3, is DVKVTQSSRYLVKRTGEKVFLECVQDMDHENMFWYRQDPGLGLRLIYFSYDVKMKEKGDIPEGYSVSREKKERFSLILESASTNQTSMYLCASSFIEWSSGPDTQYFGPGTRLTVL.

V and J are TRBV4-1 and TRBJ2-2, with TRBD1 matching over 7 bases. CDR1 and CDR2 from the germline V gene are MGHRA and YSYEKL. The length of the CDR3 is 16 residues. After removal of 4 bases from V and 2 bases from J, the junction contained 7 bases not matched to a gene. For the CDR3, the DNA is TGCGCCAGCAGCCCAGCACAGGGGTTCAACACCGGGGAGCTGTTTTTT. Its translation: CASSPAQGFNTGELFF.

This clone was picked up one time. V is TRBV19 and J is TRBJ2-7; a weak D match, TRBD1 (7 bases). The V and J ends lost 0 bases and 5 bases respectively, with 17 bases between them. The germline V gene has CDR1 LNHDA and CDR2 SQIVND (reference sequence). This CDR3 contains 16 residues. The CDR3 sequence is CASSIEAGGILDEQYF. In nucleotides, the CDR3 is TGTGCCAGTAGTATAGAGGCAGGGGGGATTCTGGACGAGCAGTACTTC.

This rearrangement joins TRBV6-1 to TRBJ1-5; D uncertain. There are 15 residues in the CDR3. V lost 3 bases to trimming and J lost 2 bases, with 11 bases between them. Germline CDR1 reads MNHNS; CDR2 reads SASEGT. CDR3 in amino acids: CASSELVGGNQPQHF. The CDR3 region has the DNA TGTGCCAGCAGTGAGTTGGTAGGCGGCAATCAGCCCCAGCATTTT.

This sequence joins TRBV5-1 and TRBJ1-1; tentative D call: TRBD1 (6 bases). The germline V gene has CDR1 SGHRS and CDR2 YFSETQ. V shed 5 bases and J shed 1 base, with 9 bases lying between them. The CDR3 consists of 13 residues. CDR3 DNA sequence: TGCGCCAGCAGGGGGGACACGAACACTGAAGCTTTCTTT. Translating gives CASRGDTNTEAFF.

V and J are TRBV5-1 and TRBJ2-1; 13 positions match TRBD2. This CDR3 spans 15 amino acids. V was clipped by 4 bases and J by 9 bases; unmatched bases: 7. Per the germline V gene, CDR1 is SGHRS and CDR2 is YFSETQ. The CDR3 here is CASSPGTSGISEQFF. CDR3 in DNA: TGCGCCAGCAGCCCAGGGACTAGCGGGATCAGTGAGCAGTTCTTC.

The V call is TRBV9, the J call TRBJ1-2, with 8 nucleotides matching TRBD1. V lost 3 bases to trimming and J lost 0 bases; unmatched junction nucleotides: 7. Germline assignment: CDR1 SGDLS and CDR2 YYNGEE. The CDR3 is 16 residues long. The CDR3 DNA sequence: TGTGCCAGCAGCGGTGACAGGGGCCTAGCTAACTATGGCTACACCTTC. It is translated as CASSGDRGLANYGYTF.

The rearrangement uses TRBV4-2 and TRBJ2-1; D possibly matches TRBD1 or TRBD2 (5 bases each). CDR3 length: 16 residues. V was cut by 0 bases and J by 2 bases, with 11 bases left in between. The germline CDR1 and CDR2 sequences are LGHNA and YNFKEQ. This CDR3 is CASSQDPRGTYNEQFF. The CDR3 DNA reads as TGTGCCAGCAGCCAAGATCCGAGGGGTACCTACAATGAGCAGTTCTTC.

The rearrangement uses TRBV28 and TRBJ1-2, with D maybe TRBD1 (6 bases). CDR1 and CDR2 from the germline V gene are MDHEN and SYDVKM. V shed 1 base and J shed 5 bases, with 11 bases lying between them. The CDR3 has 14 amino acids. The CDR3 loop is CASSLYTGWYGYTF. In DNA form, the CDR3 reads TGTGCCAGCAGTTTATATACAGGGTGGTATGGCTACACCTTC.

The CDR3 loop reads CASSLPAQGGSYEQYF. CDR3 nucleotide sequence: TGTGCCAGCAGCTTGCCCGCGCAGGGCGGCTCCTACGAGCAGTACTTC. The chain is built from TRBV7-9 and TRBJ2-7, with a possible D match to TRBD1 (5 bases). The germline CDR1 and CDR2 sequences are SEHNR and FQNEAQ (reference sequence). There are 16 residues in the CDR3. Trimming took 3 bases from V and 0 from J, leaving 15 bases between them.

V is TRBV30 and J is TRBJ1-3; TRBD1 matches 8 bases. The CDR3 is 14 residues long. Germline CDR1 and CDR2: GTSNPN and SVGIG (reference sequence). V trimming: 1 base; J trimming: 8 bases; junction bases outside the gene matches: 7. The CDR3 loop reads CAWSATGALDTIYF. The CDR3 nucleotides are TGTGCCTGGAGTGCGACAGGGGCTTTGGACACCATATATTTT.

This sequence joins TRBV29-1 and TRBJ2-7, with D unresolved. Per germline, CDR1 SQVTM and CDR2 ANQGSEA. This CDR3 spans 13 amino acids. Trimming left V 0 bases short and J 6 bases short, with 12 bases between. This chain's CDR3 is CSVEEPAPGEQYF. As DNA, the CDR3 is TGCAGCGTTGAAGAACCCGCCCCCGGCGAGCAGTACTTC.

This chain links TRBV29-1 with TRBJ2-1, with D possibly called TRBD1 or TRBD2 (7 bases each). The V gene lost 7 bases and the J gene lost 6 bases, with 16 bases spanning the gap. Germline CDR1 reads SQVTM; CDR2 reads ANQGSEA. The CDR3 is 13 residues long. The DNA of the CDR3 is TGCAGCGAGCGGGACAGCTTGTCCAATGAGCAGTTCTTC. This encodes CSERDSLSNEQFF.

This rearrangement joins TRBV2 to TRBJ2-1, with 12 positions matching TRBD2. Unmatched junction bases numbered 4, after V lost 3 bases and J lost 7 bases. The CDR3 consists of 15 residues. From germline, CDR1 is SNHLY and CDR2 FYNNEI. The CDR3 region is CASSDSTSGGNEQFF. CDR3 bases: TGTGCCAGCAGTGACTCGACTAGCGGGGGAAATGAGCAGTTCTTC.

The genes are TRBV27 and TRBJ2-1, with D perhaps matching TRBD1 or TRBD2 (5 bases each). The CDR3 runs 14 residues. The germline V gene has CDR1 MNHEY and CDR2 SMNVEV (reference sequence). Trimming took 5 bases from V and 2 from J, leaving 10 bases between them. CDR3 DNA: TGTGCCAGCAGTCTGAGGGGAGCCTACAATGAGCAGTTCTTC. Translation gives CASSLRGAYNEQFF.

The chain has TRBV19 and TRBJ1-2; tentative D call: TRBD1 (5 bases). The CDR3 totals 14 residues. Germline-derived CDR1 and CDR2 are LNHDA and SQIVND (reference sequence). Between the trimmed V and J ends, which lost 8 bases and 4 bases, there was a span of 17 bases. The CDR3 nucleotides read TGTGCCAGTGGAGCGCGTGGGGGGACCTATGGCTACACCTTC. Amino acids: CASGARGGTYGYTF. Filled out from reference TRBV19 and TRBJ1-2, the complete variable domain reads DGGITQSPKYLFRKEGQNVTLSCEQNLNHDAMYWYRQDPGQGLRLIYYSQIVNDFQKGDIAEGYSVSREKKESFPLTVTSAQKNPTAFYLCASGARGGTYGYTFGSGTRLTVV.

The chain carries TRBV6-1 and TRBJ2-7; 8 bases map to TRBD1. CDR3 length: 14 residues. CDR1 is MNHNS and CDR2 is SASEGT in the germline V gene. The V and J ends lost 6 bases and 4 bases, in that order; junction bases with no gene match: 8. The CDR3 spells CASSLGQGTYEQYF. CDR3 DNA: TGTGCCAGCAGCCTAGGACAGGGTACTTACGAGCAGTACTTC.

This chain joins TRBV2 and TRBJ2-2; D is unresolved. The CDR3 extends over 16 amino acids. Germline V CDR1 and CDR2: SNHLY, FYNNEI. V shed 4 bases and J shed 2 bases, with 14 bases lying between them. CDR3 amino acids: CASSGIPLQNTGELFF. The CDR3 nucleotides read TGTGCCAGCAGTGGAATCCCCCTTCAAAACACCGGGGAGCTGTTTTTT.

The chain recombines TRBV6-6 with TRBJ2-1; D is uncertain. Germline assignment: CDR1 MNHNY and CDR2 SVGAGI (reference sequence). The CDR3 loop spans 15 amino acids. Trimming shortened V by 0 bases and J by 13 bases, and 19 bases separated the two germline ends. Here the CDR3 reads CASSYSNLLVTPQFF. CDR3 coding DNA: TGTGCCAGCAGTTACTCGAATCTACTCGTCACGCCTCAGTTCTTC.

This clone counts as large. The rearrangement uses TRBV7-9 and TRBJ2-7; D possibly uses TRBD1 or TRBD2 (5 bases each). Germline loops: CDR1 SEHNR, CDR2 FQNEAQ (reference sequence). Trimming took off 6 bases at V and 3 bases at J, with 15 bases between the two ends. The CDR3 is made up of 14 amino acids. The CDR3 region has the DNA TGTGCCAGCAGTCACCGGGACCGAAACTACGAGCAGTACTTC. This sequence encodes CASSHRDRNYEQYF.

The chain has TRBV30 and TRBJ1-4; 8 nucleotides line up with TRBD1. Losses at the gene ends were 2 bases for V and 0 bases for J; bases not matched to a gene: 8. There are 17 residues in the CDR3. Germline V gives CDR1 GTSNPN, CDR2 SVGIG (reference sequence). The CDR3 DNA is TGTGCCTGGAGTATTCCGTTACAGGGGGCAACTAATGAAAAACTGTTTTTT. It specifies CAWSIPLQGATNEKLFF.

The chain carries TRBV2 and TRBJ2-1, with 14 bases that match TRBD2. CDR1 SNHLY and CDR2 FYNNEI come from the germline V gene. The CDR3 has 18 amino acids. V shed 3 bases and J 7 bases; nucleotides not matched to a gene: 11. CDR3 protein: CASSESLGLAGVGNEQFF. The CDR3 coding sequence is TGTGCCAGCAGTGAGTCCTTGGGACTAGCGGGAGTGGGAAATGAGCAGTTCTTC.

The J gene is TRBJ2-2, the V gene TRBV5-1, with D hard to call. CDR3 length: 12 amino acids. Trimming took off 4 bases at V and 5 bases at J, with 6 bases between the two ends. The germline CDR1 and CDR2 sequences are SGHRS and YFSETQ. The CDR3 spells CASSAETGELFF. DNA of the CDR3: TGCGCCAGCAGCGCTGAAACCGGGGAGCTGTTTTTT.

The genes are TRBV6-1 and TRBJ1-4; 7 bases agree with TRBD1. Germline trimming cut 8 bases from V and 4 bases from J; bases unmatched to any gene: 4. This CDR3 region has 13 residues. The germline V gene has CDR1 MNHNS and CDR2 SASEGT. The CDR3 reads CASEGANNEKLFF. CDR3 sequence (DNA): TGTGCCAGCGAGGGGGCGAATAATGAAAAACTGTTTTTT.

This rearrangement joins TRBV9 to TRBJ2-7; TRBD1 might be the D (7 bases). Germline CDR1 is SGDLS and CDR2 is YYNGEE. V lost 4 bases and J lost 3, with 17 bases in between. The CDR3 sequence is 15 residues long. This CDR3 is CASSPLPGGSYEQYF. As DNA, the CDR3 is TGTGCCAGCAGCCCCCTCCCAGGGGGGAGCTACGAGCAGTACTTC.